The 6 T cell receptor beta chains given below trace back to one sample, sequenced in a study of neurological immune-mediated disorders. TCRdb itself ran the 5' RACE reads through MiXCR, one entry per CDR3 protein. The data contain tens of thousands of distinct CDR3 sequences, 9.5% to 13% of them singletons. Source material: PBMCs. These receptors all come from a woman in her sixties or seventies in good health.

The V and J genes are TRBV6-2 or TRBV6-3 and TRBJ2-2; a possible D gene is TRBD1 (6 bases). The CDR3 totals 17 residues. Trimming shortened V by 6 bases and J by 1 base, and 18 bases separated the two germline ends. The V gene's germline CDR1 is MNHEY and CDR2 SVGEGT. CDR3 in amino acids: CASRPYEDSRNTGELFF. The CDR3 DNA sequence: TGTGCCAGCAGACCCTATGAGGACAGTAGGAACACCGGGGAGCTGTTTTTT.

The V gene is TRBV4-3, the J gene TRBJ2-1, with D perhaps TRBD1 (5 bases). In germline, CDR1 is LGHNA, CDR2 YSLEER. V was clipped by 0 bases and J by 0 bases, with 12 bases between them. CDR3 length: 17 residues. Written as DNA, the CDR3 is TGCGCCAGCAGCCAAGAGCGCGGAAGGGGCTCCTACAATGAGCAGTTCTTC. Translating gives CASSQERGRGSYNEQFF.

There are many counts of this clonotype. The chain has TRBV5-5 and TRBJ1-4, with D possibly matching TRBD1 (5 bases). Trimming stripped 5 bases from V and 3 bases from J, with 14 bases between. This CDR3 is built from 15 residues. Germline-derived CDR1 and CDR2 are SGHKS and YYEKEE (reference sequence). As DNA, the CDR3 is TGTGCCAGCAGGCCCGGGGGATATTCTAATGAAAAACTGTTTTTT. Translation: CASRPGGYSNEKLFF. The full variable domain, its missing parts supplied by reference TRBV5-5 and TRBJ1-4, is DAGVTQSPTHLIKTRGQQVTLRCSPISGHKSVSWYQQVLGQGPQFIFQYYEKEERGRGNFPDRFSARQFPNYSSELNVNALLLGDSALYLCASRPGGYSNEKLFFGSGTQLSVL.

In its sample, this clonotype was seen many times. The gene calls are TRBV7-2 and TRBJ1-1; 8 nucleotides match TRBD1. The germline V gene encodes CDR1 SGHTA and CDR2 FQGNSA. The CDR3 covers 15 residues. V was clipped by 1 base and J by 5 bases; unmatched bases: 6. CDR3: CASSLGAGGWTEAFF. The CDR3 region has the DNA TGTGCCAGCAGCTTAGGGGCAGGGGGCTGGACTGAAGCTTTCTTT.

The chain employs TRBV10-3 and TRBJ2-1; D call uncertain. Germline values: CDR1 ENHRY, CDR2 SYGVKD. The CDR3 contains 13 residues. V lost 8 bases to trimming and J lost 1 base, with 9 bases between them. The CDR3 bases are TGTGCCATCCAGCCGGATTCCTACAATGAGCAGTTCTTC. This codes for CAIQPDSYNEQFF.

In this sample, this clonotype turned up many times. The chain carries TRBV6-5 and TRBJ2-3, with D uncertain. Trimming removed 6 bases at V and 2 bases at J, with 15 bases between. CDR1 is MNHEY and CDR2 is SVGAGI in the germline V gene. The CDR3 spans 15 residues. CDR3 sequence reads: CASRPEDTNTDTQYF. Here the CDR3 DNA reads TGTGCCAGCAGACCCGAAGATACAAACACAGATACGCAGTATTTT.